These 20 T cell receptor beta chains came from one sample sequenced in a study of spatial heterogeneity in lung cancer. One entry per CDR3 protein results from TCRdb running MiXCR on the 5' RACE reads. The table has about 50,000 distinct CDR3 sequences, around 6.7% seen once. The time point here: blood at routine non-recurrence follow-up after resection. Unsorted whole RNA from tumor, nontumor lung or frozen PBMC underwent sequencing. The input for sequencing was PBMCs, taken at follow-up. Source of these receptors: a female donor with early-stage non-small cell lung cancer.

This clonotype was found many times. V and J are TRBV6-5 and TRBJ1-1, with 7 bases aligning to TRBD1. J was trimmed by 1 base and V by 7 bases; bases with no gene match: 0. Germline CDR1 MNHEY, CDR2 SVGAGI. CDR3 length equals 12 residues. The CDR3 sequence is CASKGANTEAFF. CDR3 sequence (DNA): TGTGCCAGCAAGGGGGCGAACACTGAAGCTTTCTTT.

This clonotype came up a few times. V is TRBV13 and J is TRBJ1-2; 9 bases line up with TRBD1. This CDR3 is built from 14 residues. CDR1 PRHDT and CDR2 FYEKMQ come from the germline V gene (reference sequence). V lost 5 bases, J lost 5 bases, and 6 bases stayed unmatched. CDR3: CASSPGTGTYGYTF. The CDR3 DNA sequence: TGTGCCAGCAGCCCCGGGACAGGGACATATGGCTACACCTTC.

This clonotype was counted only a few times. This chain links TRBV28 with TRBJ2-7; unclear D gene. CDR3 size: 11 residues. CDR1 is MDHEN, CDR2 SYDVKM, per germline. Trimming removed 5 bases at V and 2 bases at J, with 4 bases between. The CDR3 sequence: CASSPPYEQYF. CDR3 DNA: TGTGCCAGCAGTCCCCCCTACGAGCAGTACTTC.

In this sample, this clonotype turned up many times. This chain joins TRBV10-3 and TRBJ1-1, with TRBD1 identical over 8 bases. This CDR3 spans 13 amino acids. Trimming took 11 bases from V and 0 from J; bases not matched to a gene: 5. Germline CDR1 is ENHRY and CDR2 is SYGVKD. CDR3 residues: CASGQGLNTEAFF. CDR3 sequence (DNA): TGTGCCTCAGGACAGGGCTTGAACACTGAAGCTTTCTTT.

This clonotype was observed at least ten times. The rearrangement joins TRBV19 to TRBJ1-2, with 9 bases fitting TRBD1. CDR3 length: 13 amino acids. After removal of 11 bases from V and 4 bases from J, the junction contained 8 bases not matched to a gene. The germline CDR1 and CDR2 sequences are LNHDA and SQIVND (reference sequence). The chain's CDR3 is CASWTGASYGYTF. The CDR3 DNA reads as TGTGCCTCATGGACAGGGGCGTCCTATGGCTACACCTTC.

This clonotype was counted only a few times. The genes are TRBV21-1 and TRBJ2-7; TRBD1 is taken as the D call from the table, unchecked against the DNA. TRBV21-1 is reported as a pseudogene. The CDR3 length is 17 residues. The CDR3 DNA reads TGTGCCAGCAGCAGAGGCATCGGGACAGGGACCCACTACGAGCAGTACTTC. It is translated as CASSRGIGTGTHYEQYF.

Many counts were recorded for this clonotype. The V call is TRBV5-6, the J call TRBJ1-5; the D is unclear. Trimming removed 0 bases from V and 7 bases from J, with 11 bases in between. The CDR3 runs to 14 residues. Germline CDR1 is SGHDT and CDR2 is YYEEEE. The CDR3 loop reads CASSLGQLPQPQHF. In DNA form, the CDR3 reads TGTGCCAGCAGCTTGGGGCAGCTACCACAGCCCCAGCATTTT.

The chain joins TRBV20-1 to TRBJ2-2, with 7 bases lining up with TRBD1. Germline lookup yields CDR1 DFQATT and CDR2 SNEGSKA (reference sequence). The length of the CDR3 is 14 residues. After removal of 2 bases from V and 6 bases from J, the junction contained 6 bases not matched to a gene. The DNA of the CDR3 is TGCAGTGCTAGACAGGGGGTAATCCCCGGGGAGCTGTTTTTT. The encoded protein is CSARQGVIPGELFF.

This clonotype showed up many times. This sequence joins TRBV6-6 and TRBJ1-5; no reliable D call. Germline V lookup: CDR1 MNHNY, CDR2 SVGAGI (reference sequence). The CDR3 is made up of 13 amino acids. Trimming removed 7 bases at V and 4 bases at J, with 11 bases between. CDR3 region: CASNHDGNQPQHF. CDR3 DNA: TGTGCCAGCAACCATGACGGTAATCAGCCCCAGCATTTT.

This clonotype was seen ten or more times. The CDR3 sequence: CASSRGSGFTGANVLTF. The DNA for the CDR3 is TGCGCCAGCAGCCGCGGCTCGGGGTTCACTGGGGCCAACGTCCTGACTTTC. The V gene is TRBV4-3, the J gene TRBJ2-6, with D perhaps matching TRBD2 (5 bases). CDR3 length: 17 residues. Germline CDR1 LGHNA, CDR2 YSLEER. V dropped 4 bases and J dropped 2 bases, with 15 bases sitting between them.

This clonotype was seen more than once but under ten times. The genes are TRBV5-5 and TRBJ2-7; 7 bases map to TRBD1. The CDR3 loop spans 15 amino acids. Germline V lookup: CDR1 SGHKS, CDR2 YYEKEE (reference sequence). V dropped 1 base and J dropped 2; count of bases not matched to a gene: 6. CDR3 region: CASSLMGQITYEQYF. The CDR3 DNA follows: TGTGCCAGCAGCTTGATGGGACAGATAACCTACGAGCAGTACTTC. Full variable domain (remainder filled in from reference TRBV5-5 and TRBJ2-7): DAGVTQSPTHLIKTRGQQVTLRCSPISGHKSVSWYQQVLGQGPQFIFQYYEKEERGRGNFPDRFSARQFPNYSSELNVNALLLGDSALYLCASSLMGQITYEQYFGPGTRLTVT.

This clonotype has ten or more counts. This chain connects TRBV18 to TRBJ2-7, with 7 bases lining up with TRBD1. This CDR3 has 14 residues. CDR1 and CDR2 (germline): KGHSH, LQKENI. V lost 3 bases to trimming and J lost 1 base; unmatched junction nucleotides: 3. In nucleotides, the CDR3 is TGTGCCAGCTCACCCGTGGGACAGTCCTACGAGCAGTACTTC. Translation: CASSPVGQSYEQYF.

This clonotype was detected ten times or more. The rearrangement uses TRBV28 and TRBJ2-7; the D gene is possibly TRBD1 (5 bases). Trimming removed 4 bases from V and 2 bases from J, with 18 bases in between. The germline V gene encodes CDR1 MDHEN and CDR2 SYDVKM. The CDR3 spans 16 residues. The CDR3 DNA is TGTGCCAGCAGTTCCCCGGACATTCGCACTACCTACGAGCAGTACTTC. Translated: CASSSPDIRTTYEQYF.

This clonotype was observed at least ten times. The V gene is TRBV20-1, the J gene TRBJ2-3; tentatively, D is TRBD1 or TRBD2 (6 bases each). Trimming removed 7 bases at V and 3 bases at J, with 20 bases between. Germline CDR1 reads DFQATT; CDR2 reads SNEGSKA (reference sequence). CDR3 size: 15 residues. CDR3: CSVKPGAIGTDTQYF. Written as DNA, the CDR3 is TGCAGTGTTAAGCCGGGGGCAATAGGGACAGATACGCAGTATTTT.

This clonotype was seen a handful of times. This chain connects TRBV13 to TRBJ1-2; tentative D call: TRBD1 (5 bases). Trimming cost V 7 bases and J 0 bases, with 15 bases left between them. The germline CDR1 and CDR2 sequences are PRHDT and FYEKMQ (reference sequence). The CDR3 has 15 amino acids. CDR3 coding DNA: TGTGCCAGCACCGTCCGGGACGTAGCTAACTATGGCTACACCTTC. Residues: CASTVRDVANYGYTF.

This clonotype was recorded a few times. This chain connects TRBV6-6 to TRBJ2-5; 7 nucleotides agree with TRBD1. The germline V gene has CDR1 MNHNY and CDR2 SVGAGI (reference sequence). The V and J ends lost 6 bases and 5 bases, in that order; junction bases with no gene match: 12. This CDR3 is 15 amino acids long. CDR3 residues: CASSYGDRRGETQYF. CDR3 DNA: TGTGCCAGCAGCTATGGGGACAGACGGGGTGAGACCCAGTACTTC.

The gene calls are TRBV2 and TRBJ1-2; no clear D. Germline V gene lookup returns CDR1 SNHLY and CDR2 FYNNEI. With 8 bases removed from V and 7 bases from J, the gap between germline ends came to 17 bases. This CDR3 spans 13 amino acids. CDR3 residues: CASQSRTSGGYTF. The DNA for the CDR3 is TGTGCCAGCCAGAGCCGAACAAGCGGTGGCTACACCTTC.

About this clonotype itself: This may arise from a read error, as a much more abundant clone is one base away. The genes are TRBV12-5 and TRBJ2-1; 10 bases fit TRBD2. Germline CDR1 LGHNT, CDR2 FRNRAP. The CDR3 is 16 residues long. J gave up 5 bases and V 1 base, and 5 bases lay outside the gene matches. CDR3 in amino acids: CASGLETSGCDNEQFF. CDR3 coding DNA: TGTGCTAGTGGTTTGGAGACTAGCGGGTGTGACAATGAGCAGTTCTTC.

V and J are TRBV4-1 and TRBJ1-6, with no clear D. The germline V and J ends were trimmed by 1 base and 3 bases, with 7 bases remaining between them. The CDR3 spans 15 residues. The germline V gene has CDR1 MGHRA and CDR2 YSYEKL. Here the CDR3 reads CASSQGAGYNSPLHF. Here the CDR3 DNA reads TGCGCCAGCAGCCAAGGGGCGGGCTATAATTCACCCCTCCACTTT.

The sample holds a few counts of this clonotype. This rearrangement joins TRBV7-2 to TRBJ2-3, with 8 bases identical to TRBD1. This CDR3 comprises 15 residues. Germline V gives CDR1 SGHTA, CDR2 FQGNSA. The ends lost 5 bases at V and 1 base at J; junction bases unmatched: 5. The CDR3 loop is CASSLQGAGTDTQYF. The CDR3 DNA reads as TGTGCCAGCAGCCTTCAGGGGGCTGGCACAGATACGCAGTATTTT.